The 10 T cell receptor beta chains below were found in one sample sequenced in a study of blood T cell repertoires in COVID-19. Sequencing used immunoSEQ multiplex PCR; TCRdb keeps in-frame clones, though not all of them. Found here are 25,000 to 30,000 clones, approximately 93% of them singletons; the top ten hold around 0.83%. The sequencing input was peripheral blood. These receptors all come from a woman between 70 and 85 years old with COVID-19, enrolled during active disease.

V gene TRBV27 combines with J gene TRBJ2-2, with 10 bases fitting TRBD2. The V gene's germline CDR1 is MNHEY and CDR2 SMNVEV (reference sequence). J gave up 5 bases and V 6 bases, and 9 bases lay outside the gene matches. This CDR3 is built from 16 residues. In DNA, the CDR3 is TGTGCCAGCAGCCGCCTAGCGGGAGCTTCTACCGGGGAGCTGTTTTTT. This encodes CASSRLAGASTGELFF.

This chain uses TRBV18 with TRBJ1-1; D is perhaps TRBD1 (5 bases). The CDR3 is made up of 15 amino acids. With 0 bases removed from V and 2 bases from J, the gap between germline ends came to 10 bases. Per the germline V gene, CDR1 is KGHSH and CDR2 is LQKENI. CDR3 region: CASSPPQGFNTEAFF. The CDR3 coding sequence is TGTGCCAGCTCACCACCTCAGGGCTTTAACACTGAAGCTTTCTTT.

This chain joins TRBV7-8 and TRBJ1-5; D gene uncertain. Trimming shortened V by 1 base and J by 3 bases, and 19 bases separated the two germline ends. Germline V gene sequence: CDR1 SGHVS, CDR2 FQNEAQ. The CDR3 is 18 residues long. This CDR3 reads CASSLELRYGEFNQPQHF. CDR3 bases: TGTGCCAGCAGCTTAGAGTTGAGGTACGGGGAATTCAATCAGCCCCAGCATTTT.

The genes are TRBV27 and TRBJ2-5, with D maybe TRBD1 (7 bases). Germline assignment: CDR1 MNHEY and CDR2 SMNVEV (reference sequence). This CDR3 is built from 13 residues. The V end was cut by 8 bases, the J end by 5 bases, with 15 bases between. The CDR3 spells CASALQGRETQYF. The CDR3 DNA reads as TGTGCCAGCGCATTACAGGGGAGGGAGACCCAGTACTTC.

CDR3 in DNA: TGTGCCAGCAGCCCCCGGGGGGTAGGGAATCAGCCCCAGCATTTT. It yields the protein CASSPRGVGNQPQHF. This chain links TRBV6-5 with TRBJ1-5; tentative D call: TRBD1 (5 bases). Trimming shortened V by 6 bases and J by 4 bases, and 16 bases separated the two germline ends. Germline loops: CDR1 MNHEY, CDR2 SVGAGI. The CDR3 spans 15 residues.

This clone occurred a few times. The rearrangement joins TRBV29-1 to TRBJ2-5; 7 bases map to TRBD2. V gave up 6 bases and J gave up 5 bases; unmatched junction bases: 12. The CDR3 spans 14 residues. CDR1 is SQVTM and CDR2 is ANQGSEA in the germline V gene. CDR3 nucleotides: TGCAGCGTAAAAAAGGGCGGGAGTGTGGAGACCCAGTACTTC. This codes for CSVKKGGSVETQYF.

The V call is TRBV10-3, the J call TRBJ2-1, with 8 bases that match TRBD2. In germline, CDR1 is ENHRY, CDR2 SYGVKD. V gave up 3 bases and J gave up 5 bases; unmatched junction bases: 3. This CDR3 has 14 residues. The CDR3 region is CAISDRREDNEQFF. The CDR3 DNA sequence: TGTGCCATCAGTGACAGGCGGGAGGACAATGAGCAGTTCTTC.

This chain joins TRBV28 and TRBJ2-2; 8 nucleotides align to TRBD2. J was trimmed by 1 base and V by 3 bases; bases with no gene match: 1. CDR3 length equals 15 residues. From germline, CDR1 is MDHEN and CDR2 SYDVKM. CDR3 amino acids: CASSLTSENTGELFF. In nucleotides, the CDR3 is TGTGCCAGCAGTTTGACTAGCGAGAACACCGGGGAGCTGTTTTTT.

The chain links TRBV29-1 to TRBJ2-1, with TRBD2 matching over 8 bases. Germline V gives CDR1 SQVTM, CDR2 ANQGSEA. V trimming: 7 bases; J trimming: 8 bases; junction bases outside the gene matches: 10. The CDR3 is 13 residues long. CDR3 coding DNA: TGCAGCGGCTCCGGGACTAGGAGTTATGAGCAGTTCTTC. Translation: CSGSGTRSYEQFF.

The CDR3 spells CASSKQGTGYTF. CDR3 nucleotide sequence: TGTGCCAGCAGTAAACAGGGGACCGGCTACACCTTC. The genes are TRBV12-3 or TRBV12-4 and TRBJ1-2; 7 nucleotides agree with TRBD1. CDR3 size: 12 residues. The V segment lost 5 bases and the J segment 8 bases; nucleotides outside the gene matches: 5.